The rows below give T cell receptor beta chains drawn from one sample of a study of cytomegalovirus exposure and HLA in healthy donors. Using immunoSEQ multiplex PCR, the repertoire was profiled, and TCRdb retains in-frame clones only, with some absent. The sample has around 130,000 clones, approximately 72% seen once. The specimen was PBMCs. The source is a woman aged 60-75 years in good health and CMV-seronegative. CDR3s include the opening cysteine and the closing phenylalanine or tryptophan. The D gene is left open where the match is weak. Only some rows state a clone size, as once, few, many or a class for expanded clones.

j_call: TRBJ2-2; v_call: TRBV19; d_call: -; clone_size: -; cdr3_nt: TGTGCCAGTAGTATAGGTGGGAGTGTCGGGGAGCTGTTTTTT; cdr3_aa: CASSIGGSVGELFF
j_call: TRBJ1-1; v_call: TRBV10-3; d_call: -; clone_size: -; cdr3_nt: TGTGCCATCAGTGTCATTGGGGGCGAGGGTGCTTTCTTT; cdr3_aa: CAISVIGGEGAFF
j_call: TRBJ2-3; v_call: TRBV5-1; d_call: -; clone_size: -; cdr3_nt: TGCGCCAGCAGCTTGTCCCAGAGCACAGATACGCAGTATTTT; cdr3_aa: CASSLSQSTDTQYF
j_call: TRBJ1-5; v_call: TRBV6-5; d_call: TRBD1; clone_size: -; cdr3_nt: TGTGCCAGCAGTCGGACAGGGGATAGCAATCAGCCCCAGCATTTT; cdr3_aa: CASSRTGDSNQPQHF
j_call: TRBJ1-1; v_call: TRBV6-1; d_call: -; clone_size: -; cdr3_nt: TGTGCCAGCAGGACAGGCCAGTACACTGAAGCTTTCTTT; cdr3_aa: CASRTGQYTEAFF
j_call: TRBJ2-7; v_call: TRBV4-2; d_call: -; clone_size: -; cdr3_nt: TGTGCCAGCAGCCAAGATGAGTCTCTCGGCGGGATATTGGACGAGCAGTACTTC; cdr3_aa: CASSQDESLGGILDEQYF
j_call: TRBJ2-7; v_call: TRBV5-6; d_call: TRBD1; clone_size: -; cdr3_nt: TGTGCCAGCAGCCTGGTGGGGACAGGGGCCTACGAGCAGTACTTC; cdr3_aa: CASSLVGTGAYEQYF
j_call: TRBJ2-5; v_call: TRBV7-2; d_call: TRBD1; clone_size: few; cdr3_nt: TGTGCCAGCAGCCCGAGACAGGGTGCATTCCAAGAGACCCAGTACTTC; cdr3_aa: CASSPRQGAFQETQYF
j_call: TRBJ2-7; v_call: TRBV5-1; d_call: TRBD2; clone_size: -; cdr3_nt: TGCGCCAGCAGCCCAGAGACTAGCGGGAGGTCCTACGAGCAGTACTTC; cdr3_aa: CASSPETSGRSYEQYF
j_call: TRBJ2-7; v_call: TRBV5-1; d_call: TRBD2; clone_size: -; cdr3_nt: TGCGCCAGCAGCCTTAACCCGGGGGGCGAGCAGTACTTC; cdr3_aa: CASSLNPGGEQYF
j_call: TRBJ1-5; v_call: TRBV25-1; d_call: -; clone_size: -; cdr3_nt: TGTGCCAGCAGTGAACCGGGAAAAGCTCAGCCCCAGCATTTT; cdr3_aa: CASSEPGKAQPQHF
j_call: TRBJ2-7; v_call: TRBV5-1; d_call: -; clone_size: -; cdr3_nt: TGCGCCAGCAGCTTGGTTGGCTTCTACGAGCAGTACTTC; cdr3_aa: CASSLVGFYEQYF
j_call: TRBJ1-2; v_call: TRBV6-5; d_call: -; clone_size: -; cdr3_nt: TGTGCCAGCAGTGGCCAGGGGAGCGCTGGCTACACCTTC; cdr3_aa: CASSGQGSAGYTF
j_call: TRBJ1-5; v_call: TRBV9; d_call: -; clone_size: -; cdr3_nt: TGTGCCAGCAGCGTAGGAGATGGGCCCCAGCATTTT; cdr3_aa: CASSVGDGPQHF
j_call: TRBJ1-4; v_call: TRBV7-9; d_call: -; clone_size: -; cdr3_nt: TGTTCCAGCAGCCCTTCGGGAGGGGCGGTTGAAAAACTGTTTTTT; cdr3_aa: CSSSPSGGAVEKLFF
j_call: TRBJ1-3; v_call: TRBV7-2; d_call: -; clone_size: -; cdr3_nt: TGTGCCAGCAGCTTAGTCGGGAGGGTGTCTGGAAACACCATATATTTT; cdr3_aa: CASSLVGRVSGNTIYF
j_call: TRBJ1-1; v_call: TRBV11-2; d_call: -; clone_size: -; cdr3_nt: TGTGCCAGCAGCTTAGAATGGCGGCCTGAAGCTTTCTTT; cdr3_aa: CASSLEWRPEAFF
j_call: TRBJ2-5; v_call: TRBV6-5; d_call: TRBD2; clone_size: few; cdr3_nt: TGTGCCAGCAGTGCCTTCGGGGGGAGGTGGGCCCAGTACTTC; cdr3_aa: CASSAFGGRWAQYF
j_call: TRBJ1-1; v_call: TRBV6-6; d_call: -; clone_size: few; cdr3_nt: TGTGCCAGCAGTTACTCTCAGGGAAGAAGTGACGCTTTCTTT; cdr3_aa: CASSYSQGRSDAFF
j_call: TRBJ2-3; v_call: TRBV7-9; d_call: TRBD1; clone_size: -; cdr3_nt: TGTGCCAGCAGCTTAGTTCAGGGGGCGCGTGGCACAGATACGCAGTATTTT; cdr3_aa: CASSLVQGARGTDTQYF
j_call: TRBJ2-2; v_call: TRBV4-3; d_call: -; clone_size: -; cdr3_nt: TGCGCCAGCAGCCAAGATCTGGCCCGCGGGTGGGTCACCGGGGAGCTGTTTTTT; cdr3_aa: CASSQDLARGWVTGELFF
j_call: TRBJ2-7; v_call: TRBV18; d_call: -; clone_size: -; cdr3_nt: TGTGCCAGCTCACCACCGTACCCGGGTCCGAGCTCCTACGAGCAGTACTTC; cdr3_aa: CASSPPYPGPSSYEQYF
j_call: TRBJ2-5; v_call: TRBV5-1; d_call: TRBD2; clone_size: once; cdr3_nt: TGCGCCAGCAGCAGGACTAGCGGGGGGGCACAAGAGACCCAGTACTTC; cdr3_aa: CASSRTSGGAQETQYF
j_call: TRBJ1-2; v_call: TRBV7-9; d_call: TRBD1; clone_size: -; cdr3_nt: TGTGCCAGCAGCTTAGGGGGACAGGGGGCTAACTATGGCTACACCTTC; cdr3_aa: CASSLGGQGANYGYTF
j_call: TRBJ2-7; v_call: TRBV5-4; d_call: TRBD1; clone_size: -; cdr3_nt: TGTGCCAGCAGCGCAACAGGGGGCTCCTACGAGCAGTACTTC; cdr3_aa: CASSATGGSYEQYF
j_call: TRBJ1-3; v_call: TRBV7-9; d_call: TRBD1; clone_size: few; cdr3_nt: TGTGCCAGCAGCTTAGCAGCAGGGGGTATAGGAAACACCATATATTTT; cdr3_aa: CASSLAAGGIGNTIYF
j_call: TRBJ1-3; v_call: TRBV21-1; d_call: -; clone_size: -; cdr3_nt: TGTCCGGGCAGGGACATACGAAACACCATATATTTT; cdr3_aa: CPGRDIRNTIYF
j_call: TRBJ1-5; v_call: TRBV6-5; d_call: TRBD1; clone_size: -; cdr3_nt: TGTGCCAGCAGTCACAGGGGTAATCAGCCCCAGCATTTT; cdr3_aa: CASSHRGNQPQHF
j_call: TRBJ2-5; v_call: TRBV11-1; d_call: TRBD2; clone_size: -; cdr3_nt: TGTGCCAGCAGCTTCACCCGGGAGCGGGAGGGGGAGACCCAGTACTTC; cdr3_aa: CASSFTREREGETQYF
j_call: TRBJ2-3; v_call: TRBV7-8; d_call: TRBD1; clone_size: once; cdr3_nt: TGTGCCAGCAGCCAGACAGGGGGCGGTACAGATACGCAGTATTTT; cdr3_aa: CASSQTGGGTDTQYF
j_call: TRBJ2-7; v_call: TRBV9; d_call: TRBD1; clone_size: -; cdr3_nt: TGTGCCAGCAGCTCAACAGGGGATTCCTACGAGCAGTACTTC; cdr3_aa: CASSSTGDSYEQYF
j_call: TRBJ2-5; v_call: TRBV5-4; d_call: TRBD1; clone_size: -; cdr3_nt: TGTGCCAGCAGCTTGGGGGACAGGGCGGGAGAGACCCAGTACTTC; cdr3_aa: CASSLGDRAGETQYF
j_call: TRBJ2-2; v_call: TRBV6-6; d_call: -; clone_size: -; cdr3_nt: TGTGCCAGCAGTCCCACAGGTGCGAACACCGGGGAGCTGTTTTTT; cdr3_aa: CASSPTGANTGELFF
j_call: TRBJ2-3; v_call: TRBV6-1; d_call: -; clone_size: -; cdr3_nt: TGTGCCACCTTAAGACACACGTCAGATACGCAGTATTTT; cdr3_aa: CATLRHTSDTQYF
j_call: TRBJ2-2; v_call: TRBV5-1; d_call: TRBD1; clone_size: -; cdr3_nt: TGCGCCAGCAGCTCAAGGACAGGGGGAGGGGAGCTGTTTTTT; cdr3_aa: CASSSRTGGGELFF
j_call: TRBJ1-2; v_call: TRBV18; d_call: TRBD1; clone_size: -; cdr3_nt: TGTGCCAGCTCGACGGAGACAGGGCCTAGCTATGGCTACACCTTC; cdr3_aa: CASSTETGPSYGYTF
j_call: TRBJ2-1; v_call: TRBV9; d_call: TRBD1; clone_size: -; cdr3_nt: TGTGCCAGCAGCGCTCGGTCCGGGACAGGGGCTGTCAATGAGCAGTTCTTC; cdr3_aa: CASSARSGTGAVNEQFF
j_call: TRBJ1-2; v_call: TRBV5-1; d_call: TRBD1; clone_size: few; cdr3_nt: TGCGCCAGCAGCTCAGGGGGCGATGGCTACACCTTC; cdr3_aa: CASSSGGDGYTF